The 13 T cell receptor beta chains below come from one sample, sequenced in a study of neoadjuvant anti-PD-1 for oral cavity cancer. Here immunoSEQ multiplex PCR was the method, and the copy in TCRdb shows in-frame clones only, minus some. The table lists about 10,000 clones, approximately 57% of them singletons. Time point specified: after neoadjuvant nivolumab, at surgical resection. The sample was PBMCs, taken after nivolumab (anti-PD-1) treatment. Receptors were obtained from a person between 40 and 80 years old with oral cavity squamous cell carcinoma.

This clone was observed a handful of times. V is TRBV5-1 and J is TRBJ1-2; the D is unclear. Per germline, CDR1 SGHRS and CDR2 YFSETQ. V gave up 0 bases and J gave up 0 bases, with 9 bases separating them. This CDR3 spans 15 amino acids. CDR3 nucleotide sequence: TGCGCCAGCAGCTTGGAGGCAGCCGCTAACTATGGCTACACCTTC. Amino acids: CASSLEAAANYGYTF.

This clone was counted a few times. The rearrangement joins TRBV7-3 to TRBJ1-1, with no clear D. The CDR3 is 14 amino acids. Germline V gives CDR1 SGHTA, CDR2 FQGTGA. V gave up 2 bases and J gave up 5 bases, with 12 bases separating them. The chain's CDR3 is CASSLGGPGTEAFF. The CDR3 coding sequence is TGTGCCAGCAGCTTAGGAGGCCCCGGGACTGAAGCTTTCTTT.

The rearrangement uses TRBV6-1 and TRBJ1-5; no firm D call. This CDR3 is 15 amino acids long. Germline V gives CDR1 MNHNS, CDR2 SASEGT. Trimming pared 0 bases from V and 5 bases from J, leaving 11 bases between. The CDR3 nucleotides are TGTGCCAGCAGTGAAGCCACCCCCTCTTATCAGCCCCAGCATTTT. Translated, it gives CASSEATPSYQPQHF.

The chain combines TRBV5-5 with TRBJ2-1; no clear D. The V and J ends lost 1 base and 9 bases respectively, with 8 bases between them. Germline assignment: CDR1 SGHKS and CDR2 YYEKEE (reference sequence). The CDR3 runs to 12 residues. The CDR3 protein is CASSLNGLEQFF. The CDR3 DNA follows: TGTGCCAGCAGCTTGAATGGGCTTGAGCAGTTCTTC.

The chain recombines TRBV7-3 with TRBJ2-1; 9 bases map to TRBD2. Germline lookup yields CDR1 SGHTA and CDR2 FQGTGA. CDR3 length: 14 amino acids. V lost 5 bases, J lost 5 bases, and 4 bases stayed unmatched. The CDR3 is CASSPGTSNNEQFF. CDR3 bases: TGTGCCAGCAGCCCGGGGACTAGCAACAATGAGCAGTTCTTC.

The rearrangement joins TRBV4-1 to TRBJ2-1; 8 bases are a match to TRBD1. Unmatched junction bases numbered 8, after V lost 4 bases and J lost 0 bases. Germline CDR1 MGHRA, CDR2 YSYEKL. The CDR3 runs 17 residues. The CDR3 spells CASSPRQGSPSYNEQFF. The CDR3 DNA reads TGCGCCAGCAGCCCGCGACAGGGGTCCCCCTCCTACAATGAGCAGTTCTTC.

In nucleotides, the CDR3 is TGTGCCAGCTTACCTCCGGGACAGGGGAATGGCTACACCTTC. Translated: CASLPPGQGNGYTF. The rearrangement links TRBV6-5 to TRBJ1-2, with 10 bases that match TRBD1. Trimming took 8 bases from V and 6 from J; bases not matched to a gene: 9. CDR1 is MNHEY and CDR2 is SVGAGI in the germline V gene. The CDR3 spans 14 residues.

J is TRBJ2-1 and V is TRBV19; D possibly uses TRBD1 or TRBD2 (5 bases each). Germline CDR1 reads LNHDA; CDR2 reads SQIVND (reference sequence). This CDR3 contains 13 residues. V shed 8 bases and J shed 11 bases, with 19 bases lying between them. The CDR3 nucleotides read TGTGCCAGTTCTCCTCCAGGGACCCATCAGCAGTTCTTC. This codes for CASSPPGTHQQFF.

The J gene is TRBJ2-7, the V gene TRBV7-3; D perhaps matches TRBD2 (6 bases). CDR3 length: 15 residues. CDR1 is SGHTA and CDR2 is FQGTGA in the germline V gene. The V and J ends lost 0 bases and 2 bases respectively, with 11 bases between them. This CDR3 reads CASSLTRTTTYEQYF. The CDR3 DNA sequence: TGTGCCAGCAGCTTAACCAGGACTACCACCTACGAGCAGTACTTC.

Notes on this clone: Its ends do not fully match the called genes, so a read error is possible. The V and J genes are TRBV7-9 and TRBJ2-2, with 7 bases aligning to TRBD2. The CDR3 loop spans 15 amino acids. In germline, CDR1 is SEHNR, CDR2 FQNEAQ (reference sequence). The CDR3 here is CASTLGLVPGGKLFF. The DNA of the CDR3 is TGTGCCAGCACCCTCGGACTAGTCCCCGGCGGGAAGCTGTTTTTT. Supplemented by reference TRBV7-9 and TRBJ2-2, the full variable domain reads DTGVSQNPRHKITKRGQNVTFRCDPISEHNRLYWYRQTLGQGPEFLTYFQNEAQLEKSRLLSDRFSAERPKGSFSTLEIQRTEQGDSAMYLCASTLGLVPGGKLFFGEGSRLTVL.

This clone was seen a few times. The rearrangement uses TRBV27 and TRBJ1-6; 8 bases map to TRBD1. CDR1 and CDR2 (germline): MNHEY, SMNVEV (reference sequence). Germline trimming cut 5 bases from V and 9 bases from J; bases unmatched to any gene: 6. This CDR3 is 14 amino acids long. CDR3 sequence (DNA): TGTGCCAGCAGTCGCGACAGGGGCGGTTCACCCCTCCACTTT. Its protein is CASSRDRGGSPLHF.

This rearrangement joins TRBV4-2 to TRBJ2-2; the match to TRBD2 covers 10 bases. Germline V gene lookup returns CDR1 LGHNA and CDR2 YNFKEQ. This CDR3 is 17 amino acids long. V lost 4 bases to trimming and J lost 3 bases; unmatched junction nucleotides: 8. The CDR3 DNA sequence: TGTGCCAGCAGCCCACAGGGGCTAGCGGGAGACACCGGGGAGCTGTTTTTT. Its translation: CASSPQGLAGDTGELFF.

The chain recombines TRBV27 with TRBJ1-4; D not certain. The CDR3 length is 14 residues. Per germline, CDR1 MNHEY and CDR2 SMNVEV (reference sequence). The V and J ends lost 3 bases and 5 bases respectively, with 10 bases between them. CDR3 nucleotides: TGTGCCAGCAGTTTTTCCCAGTCAAATGAAAAACTGTTTTTT. Translated, it gives CASSFSQSNEKLFF.